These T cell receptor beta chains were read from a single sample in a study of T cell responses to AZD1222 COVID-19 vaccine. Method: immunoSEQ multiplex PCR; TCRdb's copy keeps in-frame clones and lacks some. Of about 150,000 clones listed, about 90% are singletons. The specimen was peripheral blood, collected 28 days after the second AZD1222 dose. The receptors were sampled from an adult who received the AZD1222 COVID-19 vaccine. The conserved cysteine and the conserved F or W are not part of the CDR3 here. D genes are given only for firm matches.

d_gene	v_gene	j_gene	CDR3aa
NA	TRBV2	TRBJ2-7	ASRRYTGVDEQY
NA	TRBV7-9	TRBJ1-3	ASSKDSPGDTIY
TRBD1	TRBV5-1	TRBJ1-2	ASSPGQFRGYT
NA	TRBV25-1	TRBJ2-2	ASKGALIGELF
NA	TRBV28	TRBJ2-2	ASSNRAPDTGELF
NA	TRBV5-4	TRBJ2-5	ASSLVGRETQY
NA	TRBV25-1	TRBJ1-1	ASIGFGSEAF
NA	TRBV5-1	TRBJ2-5	ASSLVRGEETQY
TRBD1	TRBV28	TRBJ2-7	ASRPTGARAPQQY
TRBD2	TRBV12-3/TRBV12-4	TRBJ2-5	ASSSRGVETQY
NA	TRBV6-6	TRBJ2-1	ASSYSQGISDNEQF
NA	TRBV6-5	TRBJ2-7	ASSPQGLWEQY
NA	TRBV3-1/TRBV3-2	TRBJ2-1	ASSHLKTSNEQF
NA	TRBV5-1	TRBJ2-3	ASSLSSQTDTQY
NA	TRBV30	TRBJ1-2	AWSVGARSWGYT
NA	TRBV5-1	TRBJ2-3	ASSLGGTNEDTQY
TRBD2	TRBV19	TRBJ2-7	ASSGTSGAPGEQY
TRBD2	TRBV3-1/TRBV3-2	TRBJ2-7	ASSRQPSLAGGSYEQY
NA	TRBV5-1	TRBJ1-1	ASSLEVTEAF
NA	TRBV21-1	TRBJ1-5	ASSKETGGRNNQPQH
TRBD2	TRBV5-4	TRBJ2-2	ASSSLAGGPSGELF
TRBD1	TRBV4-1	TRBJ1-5	ASSQEGTGGLQPQH
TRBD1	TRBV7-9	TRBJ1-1	ASSSTDRANTEAF
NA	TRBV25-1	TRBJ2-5	ASSDGGMETQY
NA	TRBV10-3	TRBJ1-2	AISDREVGGYT
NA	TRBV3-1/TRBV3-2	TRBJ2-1	ASSHARVGSEQF
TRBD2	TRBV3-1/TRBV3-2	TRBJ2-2	ASSQAKGRGTSGHTGELF
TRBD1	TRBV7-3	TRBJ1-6	ASSLGQVNSPLH
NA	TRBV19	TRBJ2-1	ASSIATGAGWYNEQF
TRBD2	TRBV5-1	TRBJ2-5	ASSRLAGGKQETQY
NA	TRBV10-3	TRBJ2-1	AISDPRGGAYNEQF
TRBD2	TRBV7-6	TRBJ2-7	ASSLEGVLAESQY
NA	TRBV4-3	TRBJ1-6	ASSQDWTEGSSYNSPLH
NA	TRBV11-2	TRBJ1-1	ASRLNGQFEAF
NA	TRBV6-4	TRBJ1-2	ASHLGAISYGYT
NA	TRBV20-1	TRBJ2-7	SAPDPGEQY
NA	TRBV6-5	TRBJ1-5	ASSYFRDSNQPQH
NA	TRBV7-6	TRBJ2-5	ASSLRYQETQY
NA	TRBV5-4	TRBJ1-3	ASSAGGVSGNTIY
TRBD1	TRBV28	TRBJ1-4	ASSRAGTGNEKLF
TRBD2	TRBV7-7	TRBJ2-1	ASSLGTSDTYNEQF
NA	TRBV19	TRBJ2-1	ASSLVGSYNEQF
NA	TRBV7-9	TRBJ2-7	ASSHKAIDEQY
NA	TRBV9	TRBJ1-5	ASSVDGNQPQH
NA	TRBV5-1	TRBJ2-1	ASSNDPVIGYNEQF
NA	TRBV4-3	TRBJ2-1	ASSQKLSGRVGEQF
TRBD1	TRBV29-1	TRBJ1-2	SVEEQGGGYT
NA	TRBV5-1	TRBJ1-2	ASSLQGRGDGYT
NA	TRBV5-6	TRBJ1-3	ASSGARKISGNTIY
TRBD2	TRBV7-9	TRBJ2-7	ASSTGLTSPYEQY
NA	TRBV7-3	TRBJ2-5	ASSLGPLGTQY
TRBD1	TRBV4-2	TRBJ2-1	ASSQAMQGDNEQF
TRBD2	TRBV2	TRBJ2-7	ASSGVRAGSYEQY
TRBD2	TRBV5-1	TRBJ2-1	ASSLVAIGLADYNEQF